This T cell receptor (beta chain) was recovered during a study of cytomegalovirus exposure and HLA in healthy donors. Study at large: Drawn from HLA-typed donors, about 85 million unique TCRs were held in an early data release. Study observations and caveats: Later examination showed HLA-associated TCR beta chains had greater clonal expansion than equally common others. The study listed under 200 cytomegalovirus-associated TCR beta chains. As was reported, the HLA-A and HLA-B alleles of most subjects were accurately predicted from TCR beta sequences.

Primers included in the PCR were 60 Vbeta and 13 Jbeta primers. TCRdb's copy holds only in-frame clones and misses some; the assay was immunoSEQ multiplex PCR. The table has about 190,000 clones, about 85% seen once. Comment on this clone: The antigen remains unidentified.

The CDR3 length is 15 residues. V was clipped by 3 bases and J by 4 bases; unmatched bases: 6. Germline values: CDR1 MNHEY, CDR2 SMNVEV (reference sequence). Sequenced sample: PBMCs. The rearrangement uses TRBV27 and TRBJ2-3, with TRBD2 identical over 8 bases. The source of this sequence is a boy between 2 and 10 years old in good health and CMV-seronegative. CDR3: CASSLGTRPSDTQYF. The CDR3 coding sequence is TGTGCCAGCAGTTTGGGGACTAGGCCATCAGATACGCAGTATTTT.